This TCR beta chain was observed in a study of CD8+ T cells in alopecia areata (dated by TCRdb to 2017 to 2018). Regarding the study in general: The treated patients took part in an open-label pilot trial in which moderate-to-severe alopecia areata was treated with oral tofacitinib at 5 to 10 mg twice daily. Patients received tofacitinib for 6 to 18 months and were then followed off drug for 6 months to check for delayed response and recurrence. For the treated patients, the SALT score, which quantifies what percentage of scalp surface area is affected, served as the measure of disease severity. In both human patients and the C3H/HeJ mouse model, the study applied high-throughput TCRbeta sequencing to look at T cell clonal expansion in alopecia areata. Human TCRbeta sequencing covered scalp tissue and sorted CD4+ and CD8+ peripheral blood T cells from patchy and totalis/universalis alopecia areata patients and healthy controls. Biopsies were taken from tofacitinib-treated patients at baseline and again at 4 and 24 weeks into treatment, and several of those patients also had a later scalp biopsy. Clonality in the scalp was compared among normal scalp (n=4), patchy alopecia areata scalp (n=8), and alopecia totalis/universalis scalp (n=8). RNA was obtained with the PAXgene miRNA kit for fixed scalp, the miRNeasy kit for PBMCs, and the RNeasy kit for mouse skin. TCRbeta CDR3 regions were amplified by immunoSEQ multiplex PCR using 35 Vbeta forward and 13 Jbeta reverse primers. The full study reports these points: Higher clonality and more expanded CD8+ clones were observed in lesional scalp than in normal scalp, particularly in alopecia totalis/universalis, a finding suggestive of antigenic drive. Unlike mouse skin, where gammadelta T cells dominate, normal human skin contains resident alphabeta T cells that get sequenced too, which complicates analysis of the scalp TCR repertoire. Shared TCR sequences between patients were less evident than in mice, which may be partly attributable to HLA diversity in the patient population. Because the treated cohort was small and had just a single nonresponder, larger studies are needed to establish links between baseline CD8+ expansion and response. During tofacitinib treatment, many expanded lesional clones stuck around in both scalp and blood, and this persistence may partly explain why relapse happens after treatment is stopped. Tofacitinib significantly lowered scalp clonality and the number of expanded CD8+ clones among the top 100 scalp clones.

This clone showed up just once. The target of this receptor is not known. No per-base quality is available; no much larger clone lies one base away. Libraries came from the immunoSEQ multiplex PCR assay. RNA was extracted from all samples and reverse transcribed into cDNA as template for TCR sequencing. First-strand cDNA was synthesized using SuperScript III with a 2:1 mix of oligo-dT and random hexamers. A synthetic immune receptor repertoire was used to gauge amplification bias, and whatever bias remained was removed computationally. On the authors' methods: Raw reads were preprocessed for error removal, and CDR3 was defined according to IMGT conventions as running from the conserved cysteine to phenylalanine. Clonality was calculated as 1 minus Shannon entropy normalized by log2 of the number of productive unique TCRs. Scalp TCRbeta sequences were cross-referenced with sorted blood CD4 and CD8 repertoires so that the CD4 or CD8 identity of scalp clones could be inferred. Sourced from immuneACCESS, this table was stored by TCRdb with only in-frame sequences that have V and J called. A share of the clones is absent; for the studies checked, an unresolved V gene accounts for under half, and the remainder has no known explanation. V, J and clone size are taken as reported in that table, and D and trimming were inferred from the DNA itself. This sample is represented by around 100,000 clones; 70% to 80% of them were singletons. The ten biggest clones cover roughly 17% of the sample.

The treatment or condition label, read with the paper, signifies: oral pan-JAK inhibitor, 5-10 mg twice daily. Lesional scalp punch biopsies and peripheral blood were obtained from alopecia areata patients. PBMCs were isolated by density centrifugation and stained for CD3, CD4 and CD8, after which CD4+ and CD8+ T cells were sorted on a FACSAria. The germline ends are 13 bases apart after V is trimmed by 6 bases and J by 9 bases. The germline V gene (reference sequence) yields DFQATT for CDR1 and SNEGSKA for CDR2. There are 11 amino acids in the CDR3, from cysteine to phenylalanine inclusive. The sequence is cut down to CDR3 DNA, 33 bases in frame from base 1.

The sequence joins TRBV20-1 to TRBJ2-3; the D gene is not confidently resolved. Sample: CD8+ T cells sorted from blood, taken around week 44, from a patient treated with tofacitinib. This TCR came from a human donor with alopecia areata. The sequenced DNA: TGCAGTGCGCATCTAGGTAACACGCAGTATTTT. This gives the protein CSAHLGNTQYF.